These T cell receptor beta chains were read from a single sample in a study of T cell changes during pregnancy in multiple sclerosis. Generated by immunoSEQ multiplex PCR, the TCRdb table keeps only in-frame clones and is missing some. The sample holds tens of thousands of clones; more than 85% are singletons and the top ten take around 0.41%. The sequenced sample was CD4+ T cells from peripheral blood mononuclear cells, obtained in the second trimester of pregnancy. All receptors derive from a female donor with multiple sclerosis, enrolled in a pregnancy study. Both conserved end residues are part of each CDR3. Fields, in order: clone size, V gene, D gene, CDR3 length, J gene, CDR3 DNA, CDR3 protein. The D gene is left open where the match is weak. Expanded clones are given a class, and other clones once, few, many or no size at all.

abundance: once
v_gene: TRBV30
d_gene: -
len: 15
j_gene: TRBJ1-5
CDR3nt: TGTGCCTGGAGTGTCTTCGGGGGAACTTGGCAGCCCCAGCATTTT
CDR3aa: CAWSVFGGTWQPQHF

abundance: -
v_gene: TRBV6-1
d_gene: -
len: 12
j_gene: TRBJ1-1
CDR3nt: TGTGCCAGCAGTTCGGACAGTACTGAAGCTTTCTTT
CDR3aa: CASSSDSTEAFF

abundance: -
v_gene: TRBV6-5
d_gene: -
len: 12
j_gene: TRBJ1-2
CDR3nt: TGTGCCAGCAGGGAACAGGGCCTACTTTACACCTTC
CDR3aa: CASREQGLLYTF

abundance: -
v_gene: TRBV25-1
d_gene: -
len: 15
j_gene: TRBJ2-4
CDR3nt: TGTGCCAGCAGTGAGGTGAAGGACAGTGGAAACATTCAGTACTTC
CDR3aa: CASSEVKDSGNIQYF

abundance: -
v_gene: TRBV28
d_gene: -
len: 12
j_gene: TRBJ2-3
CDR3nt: TGTGCCAGCAGTTCCGCGTCGGATACGCAGTATTTT
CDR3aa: CASSSASDTQYF

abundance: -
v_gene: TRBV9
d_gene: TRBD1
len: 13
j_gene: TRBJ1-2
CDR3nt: TGTGCCAGCAGCGCCTCGACAGGGTTGGGCTACACCTTC
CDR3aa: CASSASTGLGYTF

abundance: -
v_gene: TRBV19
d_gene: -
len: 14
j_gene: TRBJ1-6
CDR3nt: TGTGCCAGTAGTATTACCGAGGGTATGGAGCCCCTCCACTTT
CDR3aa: CASSITEGMEPLHF

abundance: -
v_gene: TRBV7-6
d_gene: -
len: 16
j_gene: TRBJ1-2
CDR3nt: TGTGCCAGCAGCTTAGCGCCCGACAGTGAGGCCTCCGGCTACACCTTC
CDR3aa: CASSLAPDSEASGYTF

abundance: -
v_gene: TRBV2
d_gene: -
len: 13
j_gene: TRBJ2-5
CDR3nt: TGTGCCAGCAGTCCCACGCGGGTAGAGACCCAGTACTTC
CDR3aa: CASSPTRVETQYF

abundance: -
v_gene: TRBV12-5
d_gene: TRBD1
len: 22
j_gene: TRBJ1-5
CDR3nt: TGTGCTAGTGGTTTGGCGAGATCGGGACAGGGGCCCTTGAGTGGAGTGAGTCAGCCCCAGCATTTT
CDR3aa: CASGLARSGQGPLSGVSQPQHF

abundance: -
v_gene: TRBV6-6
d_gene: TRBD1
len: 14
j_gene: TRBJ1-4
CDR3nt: TGTGCCAGCAGTAGGGGGCGAGTTAATGAAAAACTGTTTTTT
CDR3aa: CASSRGRVNEKLFF

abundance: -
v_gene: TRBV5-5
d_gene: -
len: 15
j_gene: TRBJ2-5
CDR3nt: TGTGCCAGCAGCTTAAGGCCGGCAGGGCCTGAGACCCAGTACTTC
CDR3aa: CASSLRPAGPETQYF

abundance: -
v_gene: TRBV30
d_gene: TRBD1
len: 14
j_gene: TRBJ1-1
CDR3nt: TGTGCCTGGCAAACCTACAGGGGGCTCTTGGGAGCTTTCTTT
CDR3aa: CAWQTYRGLLGAFF

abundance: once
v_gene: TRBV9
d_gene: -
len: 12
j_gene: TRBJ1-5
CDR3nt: TGTGCCAGCAGCCCGTCGGGGGGGCCCCAGCATTTT
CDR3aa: CASSPSGGPQHF